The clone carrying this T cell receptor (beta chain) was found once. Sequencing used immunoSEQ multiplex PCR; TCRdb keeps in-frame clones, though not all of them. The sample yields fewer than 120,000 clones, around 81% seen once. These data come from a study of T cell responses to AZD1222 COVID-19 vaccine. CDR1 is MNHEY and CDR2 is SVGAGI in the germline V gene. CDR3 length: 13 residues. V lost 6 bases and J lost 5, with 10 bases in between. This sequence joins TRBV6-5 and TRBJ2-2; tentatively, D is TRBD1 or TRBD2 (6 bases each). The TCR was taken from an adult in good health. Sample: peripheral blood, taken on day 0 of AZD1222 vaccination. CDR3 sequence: CASRTGGTGELFF. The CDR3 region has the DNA TGTGCCAGCAGGACAGGAGGGACCGGGGAGCTGTTTTTT.